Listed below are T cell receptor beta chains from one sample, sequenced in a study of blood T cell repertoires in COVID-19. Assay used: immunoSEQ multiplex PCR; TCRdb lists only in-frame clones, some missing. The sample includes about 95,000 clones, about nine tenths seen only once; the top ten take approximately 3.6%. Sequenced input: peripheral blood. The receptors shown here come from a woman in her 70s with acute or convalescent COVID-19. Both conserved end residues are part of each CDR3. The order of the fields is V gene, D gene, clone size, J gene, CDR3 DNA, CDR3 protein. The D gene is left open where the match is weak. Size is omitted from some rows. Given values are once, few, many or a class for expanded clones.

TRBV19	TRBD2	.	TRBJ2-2	TGTGCCAGTAGTATTAGCGGGAGGAGGACCGGGGAGCTGTTTTTT	CASSISGRRTGELFF
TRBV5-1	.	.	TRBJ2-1	TGCGCCAGCGCAACAGCGGGCTCCTACAATGAGCAGTTCTTC	CASATAGSYNEQFF
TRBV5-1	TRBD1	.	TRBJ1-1	TGCGCCAGCAGCGAATCAGGGGGCACTGAAGCTTTCTTT	CASSESGGTEAFF
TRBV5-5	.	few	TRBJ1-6	TGTGCCAGCAGCTCAGACACCCCTACGTATTCCTATAATTCACCCCTCCACTTT	CASSSDTPTYSYNSPLHF
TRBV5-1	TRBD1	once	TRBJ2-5	TGCGCCAGCAGGTTAGCGACAGGGCACCAAGAGACCCAGTACTTC	CASRLATGHQETQYF
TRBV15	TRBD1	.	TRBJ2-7	TGTGCCACTCATGCAGGGGGCTCGGGCTACGAGCAGTACTTC	CATHAGGSGYEQYF
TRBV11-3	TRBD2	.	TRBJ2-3	TGTGCCAGCAGCTCTTGGACTAGCGGGAATCCAGATACGCAGTATTTT	CASSSWTSGNPDTQYF
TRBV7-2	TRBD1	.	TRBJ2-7	TGTGCCAGCAGCTCGGGACAGGGGGCCTTCGAGCAGTACTTC	CASSSGQGAFEQYF
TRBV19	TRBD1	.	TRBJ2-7	TGTGCCAGTAGTAGCCCCAAGACAGGGGGTAGGAACGAGCAGTACTTC	CASSSPKTGGRNEQYF
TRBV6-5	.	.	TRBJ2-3	TGTGCCAGCAGTTTGATCCAGGGTTCAGATACGCAGTATTTT	CASSLIQGSDTQYF
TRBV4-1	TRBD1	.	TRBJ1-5	TGCGCCAGCAGCCAAGATCTCGGGACAGTAAATCAGCCCCAGCATTTT	CASSQDLGTVNQPQHF
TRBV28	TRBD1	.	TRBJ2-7	TGTGCCAGCCTCCGGTTAGGGACAGCCTACGAGCAGTACTTC	CASLRLGTAYEQYF
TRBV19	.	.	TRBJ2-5	TGTGCCAGTAAGATGAGGGGGGGGAGGCAAGAGACCCAGTACTTC	CASKMRGGRQETQYF
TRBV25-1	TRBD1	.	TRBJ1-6	TGTGCCAGCAGAGACCGGGACAGGATGAGCTCCTATAATTCACCCCTCCACTTT	CASRDRDRMSSYNSPLHF
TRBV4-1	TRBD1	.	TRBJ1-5	TGCGCCAGCAGCGACCAGGGGGCGGGGGAATGGCAGCCCCAGCATTTT	CASSDQGAGEWQPQHF
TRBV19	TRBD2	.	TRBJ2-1	TGTGCCAGTAGGGGGAATGGACTAGCGGGAGTTGAGCAGTTCTTC	CASRGNGLAGVEQFF
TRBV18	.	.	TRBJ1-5	TGTGCCAGCTCACCAGGAGATTATAGCAATCAGCCCCAGCATTTT	CASSPGDYSNQPQHF
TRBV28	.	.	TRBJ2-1	TGTGCCAGCAGTTTTCCCGCAGGGACTAATGAGCAGTTCTTC	CASSFPAGTNEQFF
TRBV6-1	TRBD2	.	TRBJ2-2	TGTGCCAGCAGTGAGACATTAGCGGGGGCAGTCGGCGGGGAGCTGTTTTTT	CASSETLAGAVGGELFF
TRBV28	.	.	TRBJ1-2	TGTGCCAGCAGTCCCCCCGACAGAAACTATGGCTACACCTTC	CASSPPDRNYGYTF
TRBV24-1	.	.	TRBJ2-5	TGTGCCACCAGTGTGGGGGCCCAACAGTACTTC	CATSVGAQQYF
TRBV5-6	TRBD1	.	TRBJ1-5	TGTGCCAGCAGCTACAGGGGTGGCAATCAGCCCCAGCATTTT	CASSYRGGNQPQHF
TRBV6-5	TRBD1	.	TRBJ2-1	TGTGCCAGCAGGGGACAGACATACAATGAGCAGTTCTTC	CASRGQTYNEQFF